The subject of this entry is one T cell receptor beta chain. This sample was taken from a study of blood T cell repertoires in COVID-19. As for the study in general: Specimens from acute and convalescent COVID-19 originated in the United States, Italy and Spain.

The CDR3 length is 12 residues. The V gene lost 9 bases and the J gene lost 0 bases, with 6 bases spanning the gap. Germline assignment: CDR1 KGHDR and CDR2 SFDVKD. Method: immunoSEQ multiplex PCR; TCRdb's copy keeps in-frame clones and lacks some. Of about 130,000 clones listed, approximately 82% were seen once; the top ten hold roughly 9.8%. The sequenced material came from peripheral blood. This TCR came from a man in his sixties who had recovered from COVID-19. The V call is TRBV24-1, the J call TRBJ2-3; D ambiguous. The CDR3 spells CATAESTDTQYF. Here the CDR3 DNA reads TGTGCCACCGCCGAGAGCACAGATACGCAGTATTTT.